Presented here are 25 T cell receptor beta chains from one specimen sequenced in a study of monozygotic twins with inflammatory bowel disease. TCRdb reprocessed the 5' RACE reads and stores each CDR3 protein as one record, lacking DNA. The sample holds around 450,000 distinct CDR3 sequences. The sequencing input was blood. The receptors derive from a human donor with ulcerative colitis or Crohn's disease, or a healthy co-twin of an affected twin (not recorded which).

The chain joins TRBV4-1 to TRBJ1-1; TCRdb reports TRBD1, a call that lacks DNA to check it against. Per the germline V gene, CDR1 is MGHRA and CDR2 is YSYEKL. The CDR3 contains 14 residues. CDR3 sequence reads: CASRDRGPNTEAFF.

The V gene is TRBV7-2, the J gene TRBJ2-7; TCRdb gives TRBD2 as the D gene, but with no DNA this cannot be confirmed. This CDR3 has 17 residues. Germline CDR1 reads SGHTA; CDR2 reads FQGNSA. CDR3 sequence: CASSLGSSGSYTYEQYF.

The chain joins TRBV11-1 to TRBJ2-3; there is no DNA to check the TCRdb D call of TRBD2. Germline V gene data show CDR1 as SGHAT and CDR2 as FQDESV (reference sequence). The CDR3 sequence is 19 residues long. The CDR3 here is CASSSWNSVGAGGTDTQYF.

This rearrangement joins TRBV11-2 to TRBJ2-3; TCRdb lists TRBD1, though no DNA is available to test this call. Germline V gene data show CDR1 as SGHAT and CDR2 as FQNNGV. The CDR3 extends over 17 amino acids. The CDR3 region is CASSFRGPSSSTDTQYF.

The V call is TRBV4-3, the J call TRBJ2-2; TCRdb's assignment of TRBD1 cannot be checked, as there is no DNA. This CDR3 has 17 amino acids. CDR1 is LGHNA, CDR2 YSLEER, per germline. CDR3 amino acids: CASSQDRSAGVDGELFF.

V gene TRBV7-3 combines with J gene TRBJ1-3. The CDR3 covers 17 residues. The germline V gene has CDR1 SGHTA and CDR2 FQGTGA. CDR3 loop: CASSSWGPSTPGNTIYF.

This chain links TRBV10-3 with TRBJ2-7; TCRdb's D call, TRBD2, is unchecked because there is no DNA. Germline V CDR1 and CDR2: ENHRY, SYGVKD. This CDR3 has 13 residues. The chain's CDR3 is CAISDPPVHEQYF.

The chain uses TRBV6-2 or TRBV6-3 and TRBJ2-4; TCRdb designates TRBD1, a call that cannot be tested without DNA. The CDR3 covers 16 residues. CDR1 and CDR2 (germline): MNHEY, SVGEGT. The CDR3 sequence: CASSGGQGPLKNIQYF.

V is TRBV6-6 and J is TRBJ1-1; without DNA, the TCRdb call of TRBD1 cannot be checked. CDR1 and CDR2 (germline): MNHNY, SVGAGI (reference sequence). The CDR3 runs to 12 residues. The CDR3 reads CASTLGGTEAFF.

The gene calls are TRBV7-9 and TRBJ1-4. Germline loops: CDR1 SEHNR, CDR2 FQNEAQ (reference sequence). The CDR3 runs 14 residues. The CDR3 sequence is CASSFPGLGEKLFF.

The chain links TRBV27 to TRBJ2-5. Germline-derived CDR1 and CDR2 are MNHEY and SMNVEV (reference sequence). This CDR3 contains 13 residues. This CDR3 reads CASSRMGLETQYF.

The rearrangement uses TRBV29-1 and TRBJ1-2. This CDR3 has 12 residues. From germline, CDR1 is SQVTM and CDR2 ANQGSEA. This CDR3 reads CSARNGDYGYTF.

This rearrangement joins TRBV7-9 to TRBJ2-1; without DNA, the TCRdb call of TRBD2 cannot be checked. The CDR3 contains 15 residues. The V gene's germline CDR1 is SEHNR and CDR2 FQNEAQ (reference sequence). CDR3 amino acids: CASSSAAGSYNEQFF. Variable domain in full (rest from reference TRBV7-9 and TRBJ2-1): DTGVSQNPRHKITKRGQNVTFRCDPISEHNRLYWYRQTLGQGPEFLTYFQNEAQLEKSRLLSDRFSAERPKGSFSTLEIQRTEQGDSAMYLCASSSAAGSYNEQFFGPGTRLTVL.

This rearrangement joins TRBV11-2 to TRBJ2-4; TCRdb indicates TRBD1, and absent DNA this call remains unverified. This CDR3 region has 21 residues. The germline V gene encodes CDR1 SGHAT and CDR2 FQNNGV. The CDR3 is CASSSTLPLLAASLAKNIQYF.

The genes are TRBV19 and TRBJ2-7; TCRdb's assignment of TRBD1 cannot be checked, as there is no DNA. Germline CDR1 LNHDA, CDR2 SQIVND (reference sequence). The CDR3 runs 16 residues. This chain's CDR3 is CASSIDPGQGLYEQYF. Full variable domain (rest looked up from reference TRBV19 and TRBJ2-7): DGGITQSPKYLFRKEGQNVTLSCEQNLNHDAMYWYRQDPGQGLRLIYYSQIVNDFQKGDIAEGYSVSREKKESFPLTVTSAQKNPTAFYLCASSIDPGQGLYEQYFGPGTRLTVT.

The chain is built from TRBV5-1 and TRBJ2-1; checking the TCRdb D call of TRBD2 is not possible without DNA. The CDR3 is 15 amino acids. The germline V gene encodes CDR1 SGHRS and CDR2 YFSETQ. CDR3 amino acids: CASSHLAGGNNEQFF. Filled out from reference TRBV5-1 and TRBJ2-1, the complete variable domain reads KAGVTQTPRYLIKTRGQQVTLSCSPISGHRSVSWYQQTPGQGLQFLFEYFSETQRNKGNFPGRFSGRQFSNSRSEMNVSTLELGDSALYLCASSHLAGGNNEQFFGPGTRLTVL.

The chain employs TRBV4-2 and TRBJ1-4. The length of the CDR3 is 15 residues. Looked up from germline, CDR1 is LGHNA and CDR2 is YNFKEQ. The CDR3 sequence: CASSQGEATNEKLFF.

The rearrangement links TRBV19 to TRBJ1-5. The length of the CDR3 is 15 residues. Germline CDR1 and CDR2: LNHDA and SQIVND (reference sequence). The chain's CDR3 is CASSIGRREDQPQHF.

The chain carries TRBV27 and TRBJ2-2. CDR1 is MNHEY, CDR2 SMNVEV, per germline (reference sequence). This CDR3 is built from 15 residues. The CDR3 protein is CASSLFRSNTGELFF.

The chain links TRBV1 to TRBJ2-1; TCRdb's D call, TRBD2, is unchecked because there is no DNA. TRBV1 is classified as a pseudogene. There are 15 residues in the CDR3. The CDR3 sequence: CTSSPRGPPYNEQFF.

The rearrangement links TRBV20-1 to TRBJ1-2; checking the TCRdb D call of TRBD1 is not possible without DNA. This CDR3 has 14 residues. The germline V gene has CDR1 DFQATT and CDR2 SNEGSKA (reference sequence). The chain's CDR3 is CRGTGGVFGYGYTF.

The V and J genes are TRBV20-1 and TRBJ2-5; TCRdb reports TRBD1, a call that lacks DNA to check it against. The CDR3 spans 13 residues. CDR1 DFQATT and CDR2 SNEGSKA come from the germline V gene (reference sequence). The CDR3 reads CSAQRDPRGTQYF.

V usage is TRBV5-1 and J usage is TRBJ1-1. The V gene's germline CDR1 is SGHRS and CDR2 YFSETQ. The length of the CDR3 is 16 residues. CDR3 loop: CASSYSAFGQTYEAFF.

The chain couples TRBV5-1 to TRBJ2-1; TCRdb's D gene call, TRBD1, goes unchecked for lack of DNA. Germline V gene lookup returns CDR1 SGHRS and CDR2 YFSETQ. This CDR3 comprises 15 residues. CDR3 protein: CASSFDDSRYNEQFF.

This chain joins TRBV2 and TRBJ1-5; TCRdb returns TRBD1, unconfirmable since there is no DNA. CDR1 and CDR2 (germline): SNHLY, FYNNEI. CDR3 size: 14 residues. The CDR3 protein is CASRPGTGVQPQHF.